The sequence of this T cell receptor beta chain was determined in a study of vaccination and CD4 T cells after COVID-19. CDR3 length: 16 amino acids. Per the germline V gene, CDR1 is MNHNS and CDR2 is SASEGT. V lost 6 bases to trimming and J lost 5 bases, with 22 bases between them. The assay that was used to sequence DNA from cultured CD4+ T cells was the Oncomine TCR Beta short-read assay. TCRdb used MiXCR to reprocess the PCR reads, holding one entry per CDR3 protein. The sample holds over 12,000 distinct CDR3 sequences, 48% seen once. Regarding this clonotype: Its antigen is unidentified.

This sample's treatment: approximately nine-day PBMC culture with coronavirus spike peptide pools or control peptides (ViraFEST assay). Sequencing was carried out using CD4+ T cells from blood, cultured in vitro. The clonotype comes from a human donor who had recovered from COVID-19. The rearrangement uses TRBV6-1 and TRBJ1-2; D gene ambiguous. The CDR3 protein is CASSLRTGTIFYGYTF. CDR3 sequence (DNA): TGTGCCAGCAGCCTTCGGACGGGAACTATCTTTTATGGCTACACCTTC.